Listed below are T cell receptor beta chains from one sample, sequenced in a study of T cells in Graves' hyperthyroidism and ophthalmopathy. From the multiplex PCR reads, TCRdb called clonotypes with MiXCR, one entry per CDR3 protein. The sample lists about 260,000 distinct CDR3 sequences, 20% to 25% occurring once. The sequenced material came from blood. The origin of the receptors is a man aged 25-40 years with Graves' ophthalmopathy. CDR3s include the opening cysteine and the closing phenylalanine or tryptophan. The D gene is left open where the match is weak. Size values are once, few and many counts, or a class for expanded clones, and some rows have none.

CDR3aa: CASRLEGVHEQYF
CDR3nt: TGTGCCAGCAGATTAGAGGGGGTCCACGAGCAGTACTTC
v_gene: TRBV12-3/TRBV12-4
abundance: -
j_gene: TRBJ2-7
d_gene: -
len: 13

CDR3aa: CASSLSSGRAGRRTQYF
CDR3nt: TGTGCCAGCAGTTTATCTAGCGGGAGGGCCGGGAGAAGGACCCAGTACTTC
v_gene: TRBV28
abundance: many
j_gene: TRBJ2-5
d_gene: TRBD2
len: 17

CDR3aa: CASSRSGGDGGLGNEQFF
CDR3nt: TGTGCCAGCAGTAGGTCAGGGGGCGATGGTGGTTTGGGGAATGAGCAGTTCTTC
v_gene: TRBV6-1
abundance: many
j_gene: TRBJ2-1
d_gene: TRBD1
len: 18

CDR3aa: CASNSPRGRVAKNIQYF
CDR3nt: TGTGCCAGCAATTCCCCCAGGGGGCGTGTGGCCAAAAACATTCAGTACTTC
v_gene: TRBV11-1
abundance: -
j_gene: TRBJ2-4
d_gene: TRBD1
len: 17

CDR3aa: CASSAAAGGHEQFF
CDR3nt: TGTGCCAGCAGCGCGGCAGCGGGAGGGCATGAGCAGTTCTTC
v_gene: TRBV28
abundance: -
j_gene: TRBJ2-1
d_gene: TRBD2
len: 14

CDR3aa: CASSRNNEQFF
CDR3nt: TGTGCCAGCAGCCGGAACAATGAGCAGTTCTTC
v_gene: TRBV3-1
abundance: few
j_gene: TRBJ2-1
d_gene: -
len: 11

CDR3aa: CASSAVGRGTEAFF
CDR3nt: TGTGCCAGCAGTGCAGTGGGCCGCGGCACTGAAGCTTTCTTT
v_gene: TRBV6-1
abundance: many
j_gene: TRBJ1-1
d_gene: -
len: 14

CDR3aa: CAISPRESYEQYF
CDR3nt: TGTGCCATCAGCCCCAGGGAGAGTTACGAGCAGTACTTC
v_gene: TRBV10-3
abundance: few
j_gene: TRBJ2-7
d_gene: -
len: 13

CDR3aa: CASSQVNYGYTF
CDR3nt: TGTGCCAGCAGCCAAGTGAACTATGGCTACACCTTC
v_gene: TRBV3-1
abundance: -
j_gene: TRBJ1-2
d_gene: -
len: 12

CDR3aa: CASSAGTVAYEQYF
CDR3nt: TGTGCCAGCAGCGCCGGGACAGTCGCCTACGAGCAGTACTTC
v_gene: TRBV2
abundance: few
j_gene: TRBJ2-7
d_gene: TRBD1
len: 14

CDR3aa: CASSPVLQGGYEQYF
CDR3nt: TGTGCCAGCAGTCCCGTATTGCAGGGAGGCTACGAGCAGTACTTC
v_gene: TRBV6-7
abundance: -
j_gene: TRBJ2-7
d_gene: -
len: 15

CDR3aa: CASSLETSQGNIQYF
CDR3nt: TGTGCCAGCAGCTTAGAGACTAGCCAGGGAAACATTCAGTACTTC
v_gene: TRBV7-9
abundance: few
j_gene: TRBJ2-4
d_gene: TRBD2
len: 15

CDR3aa: CASSDGFEQYF
CDR3nt: TGCGCCAGCAGCGATGGGTTCGAGCAGTACTTC
v_gene: TRBV5-1
abundance: many
j_gene: TRBJ2-7
d_gene: -
len: 11

CDR3aa: CASSDPVGPSDTEAFF
CDR3nt: TGTGCCAGCAGCGACCCTGTGGGGCCCTCGGACACTGAAGCTTTCTTT
v_gene: TRBV2
abundance: many
j_gene: TRBJ1-1
d_gene: -
len: 16

CDR3aa: CASSLHSRNQGTEAFF
CDR3nt: TGTGCCAGCAGTTTACATTCGAGGAATCAAGGCACTGAAGCTTTCTTT
v_gene: TRBV12-3/TRBV12-4
abundance: many
j_gene: TRBJ1-1
d_gene: -
len: 16

CDR3aa: CASSSGRFPLLSGANVLTF
CDR3nt: TGTGCCAGTAGTAGCGGGCGTTTTCCCCTCCTCTCTGGGGCCAACGTCCTGACTTTC
v_gene: TRBV19
abundance: many
j_gene: TRBJ2-6
d_gene: -
len: 19

CDR3aa: CASTRTSGRGEQYF
CDR3nt: TGTGCCAGCACTCGGACTAGCGGGAGAGGCGAGCAGTACTTC
v_gene: TRBV6-1
abundance: few
j_gene: TRBJ2-7
d_gene: TRBD2
len: 14

CDR3aa: CASSPDRRNEKLFF
CDR3nt: TGTGCCAGCAGTCCAGACAGGCGCAATGAAAAACTGTTTTTT
v_gene: TRBV7-9
abundance: few
j_gene: TRBJ1-4
d_gene: -
len: 14

CDR3aa: CASSGGMGTQYF
CDR3nt: TGTGCCAGCAGCGGGGGGATGGGCACGCAGTATTTT
v_gene: TRBV12-3/TRBV12-4
abundance: -
j_gene: TRBJ2-3
d_gene: TRBD2
len: 12

CDR3aa: CSASSPSGTDEQYF
CDR3nt: TGCAGTGCTAGCAGTCCTAGCGGGACCGACGAGCAGTACTTC
v_gene: TRBV20-1
abundance: -
j_gene: TRBJ2-7
d_gene: TRBD2
len: 14

CDR3aa: CASSYTGFSGGASGETQYF
CDR3nt: TGTGCCAGCAGTTACACCGGTTTTAGCGGGGGCGCAAGTGGAGAGACCCAGTACTTC
v_gene: TRBV6-2/TRBV6-3
abundance: -
j_gene: TRBJ2-5
d_gene: TRBD2
len: 19

CDR3aa: CASSSGGANTGELFF
CDR3nt: TGTGCCAGCAGTAGCGGGGGGGCGAACACCGGGGAGCTGTTTTTT
v_gene: TRBV2
abundance: few
j_gene: TRBJ2-2
d_gene: TRBD2
len: 15

CDR3aa: CASSKTQGRANYGYTF
CDR3nt: TGTGCCAGCAGTAAAACTCAGGGTCGAGCTAACTATGGCTACACCTTC
v_gene: TRBV6-1
abundance: few
j_gene: TRBJ1-2
d_gene: -
len: 16

CDR3aa: CASSETNTGELFF
CDR3nt: TGTGCCAGCAGCGAAACTAACACCGGGGAGCTGTTTTTT
v_gene: TRBV14
abundance: many
j_gene: TRBJ2-2
d_gene: -
len: 13

CDR3aa: CSVATGTLYGYTF
CDR3nt: TGCAGCGTTGCCACCGGGACCCTCTATGGCTACACCTTC
v_gene: TRBV29-1
abundance: few
j_gene: TRBJ1-2
d_gene: -
len: 13

CDR3aa: CASSPFETVARYGYTF
CDR3nt: TGTGCCAGCTCACCATTCGAAACAGTAGCTCGTTATGGCTACACCTTC
v_gene: TRBV18
abundance: -
j_gene: TRBJ1-2
d_gene: -
len: 16

CDR3aa: CASSITGGNEQFF
CDR3nt: TGTGCCAGCAGCATAACAGGGGGCAATGAGCAGTTCTTC
v_gene: TRBV7-8
abundance: -
j_gene: TRBJ2-1
d_gene: TRBD1
len: 13

CDR3aa: CASTLAGVEQYF
CDR3nt: TGTGCCAGCACCCTAGCGGGAGTGGAGCAGTACTTC
v_gene: TRBV7-9
abundance: few
j_gene: TRBJ2-7
d_gene: TRBD2
len: 12

CDR3aa: CASSPPGQGVYEQYF
CDR3nt: TGTGCCAGCTCACCTCCGGGACAGGGGGTTTACGAGCAGTACTTC
v_gene: TRBV9
abundance: -
j_gene: TRBJ2-7
d_gene: TRBD1
len: 15

CDR3aa: CASSESLAGAGWKNEQFF
CDR3nt: TGTGCCAGCAGTGAATCACTAGCGGGAGCGGGGTGGAAGAATGAGCAGTTCTTC
v_gene: TRBV6-1
abundance: many
j_gene: TRBJ2-1
d_gene: TRBD2
len: 18

CDR3aa: CASSFGGTMNTEAFF
CDR3nt: TGTGCCAGCAGCTTTGGTGGAACCATGAACACTGAAGCTTTCTTT
v_gene: TRBV7-9
abundance: few
j_gene: TRBJ1-1
d_gene: -
len: 15

CDR3aa: CASSLDGLAGYNEQFF
CDR3nt: TGTGCCAGCAGCTTAGATGGGCTAGCGGGGTATAATGAGCAGTTCTTC
v_gene: TRBV11-3
abundance: many
j_gene: TRBJ2-1
d_gene: TRBD2
len: 16

CDR3aa: CSARRPTGDYNTQYF
CDR3nt: TGCAGTGCTAGAAGGCCGACAGGGGATTACAATACGCAGTATTTT
v_gene: TRBV20-1
abundance: many
j_gene: TRBJ2-3
d_gene: TRBD1
len: 15